This T cell receptor (beta chain) comes out of a study of T cell clonality in common variable immunodeficiency. Per germline, CDR1 SGHAT and CDR2 FQNNGV. The CDR3 is 15 residues long. The trim removed 1 base at V and 8 bases at J, leaving 8 bases unmatched. Using immunoSEQ multiplex PCR, the repertoire was profiled, and TCRdb retains in-frame clones only, with some absent. This sample carries about 34,000 clones, none of them present only once. This clone was seen ten or more times. The read gets to within 3 residues of the CDR3 end, and the germline J gene fills in the rest. The rearrangement joins TRBV11-2 to TRBJ2-1, with 7 nucleotides matching TRBD1. The clonotype originates from a person aged 18-70 years in good health. Sequenced input: peripheral blood mononuclear cells. CDR3 residues: CASSLGDRASDEQFF. The part of the CDR3 DNA that was read is TGTGCCAGCAGCTTAGGGGACAGAGCTTCCGATGAG.